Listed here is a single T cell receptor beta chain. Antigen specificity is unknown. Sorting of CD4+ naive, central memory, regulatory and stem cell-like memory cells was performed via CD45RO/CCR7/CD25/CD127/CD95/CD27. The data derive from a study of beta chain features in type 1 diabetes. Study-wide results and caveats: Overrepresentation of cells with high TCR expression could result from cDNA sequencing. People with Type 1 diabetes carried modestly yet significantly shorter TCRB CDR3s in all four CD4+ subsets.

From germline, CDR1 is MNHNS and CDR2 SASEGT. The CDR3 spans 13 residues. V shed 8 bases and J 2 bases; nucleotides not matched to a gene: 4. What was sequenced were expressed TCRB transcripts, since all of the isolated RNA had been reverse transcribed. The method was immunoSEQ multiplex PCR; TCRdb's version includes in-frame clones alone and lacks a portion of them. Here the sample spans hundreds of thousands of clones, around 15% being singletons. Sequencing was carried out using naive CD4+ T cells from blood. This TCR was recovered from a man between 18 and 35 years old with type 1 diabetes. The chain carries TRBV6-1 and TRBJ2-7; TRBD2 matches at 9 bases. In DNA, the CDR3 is TGTGCCAGCTGTTCTAGCGGGGCCTACGAGCAGTACTTC. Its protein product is CASCSSGAYEQYF.